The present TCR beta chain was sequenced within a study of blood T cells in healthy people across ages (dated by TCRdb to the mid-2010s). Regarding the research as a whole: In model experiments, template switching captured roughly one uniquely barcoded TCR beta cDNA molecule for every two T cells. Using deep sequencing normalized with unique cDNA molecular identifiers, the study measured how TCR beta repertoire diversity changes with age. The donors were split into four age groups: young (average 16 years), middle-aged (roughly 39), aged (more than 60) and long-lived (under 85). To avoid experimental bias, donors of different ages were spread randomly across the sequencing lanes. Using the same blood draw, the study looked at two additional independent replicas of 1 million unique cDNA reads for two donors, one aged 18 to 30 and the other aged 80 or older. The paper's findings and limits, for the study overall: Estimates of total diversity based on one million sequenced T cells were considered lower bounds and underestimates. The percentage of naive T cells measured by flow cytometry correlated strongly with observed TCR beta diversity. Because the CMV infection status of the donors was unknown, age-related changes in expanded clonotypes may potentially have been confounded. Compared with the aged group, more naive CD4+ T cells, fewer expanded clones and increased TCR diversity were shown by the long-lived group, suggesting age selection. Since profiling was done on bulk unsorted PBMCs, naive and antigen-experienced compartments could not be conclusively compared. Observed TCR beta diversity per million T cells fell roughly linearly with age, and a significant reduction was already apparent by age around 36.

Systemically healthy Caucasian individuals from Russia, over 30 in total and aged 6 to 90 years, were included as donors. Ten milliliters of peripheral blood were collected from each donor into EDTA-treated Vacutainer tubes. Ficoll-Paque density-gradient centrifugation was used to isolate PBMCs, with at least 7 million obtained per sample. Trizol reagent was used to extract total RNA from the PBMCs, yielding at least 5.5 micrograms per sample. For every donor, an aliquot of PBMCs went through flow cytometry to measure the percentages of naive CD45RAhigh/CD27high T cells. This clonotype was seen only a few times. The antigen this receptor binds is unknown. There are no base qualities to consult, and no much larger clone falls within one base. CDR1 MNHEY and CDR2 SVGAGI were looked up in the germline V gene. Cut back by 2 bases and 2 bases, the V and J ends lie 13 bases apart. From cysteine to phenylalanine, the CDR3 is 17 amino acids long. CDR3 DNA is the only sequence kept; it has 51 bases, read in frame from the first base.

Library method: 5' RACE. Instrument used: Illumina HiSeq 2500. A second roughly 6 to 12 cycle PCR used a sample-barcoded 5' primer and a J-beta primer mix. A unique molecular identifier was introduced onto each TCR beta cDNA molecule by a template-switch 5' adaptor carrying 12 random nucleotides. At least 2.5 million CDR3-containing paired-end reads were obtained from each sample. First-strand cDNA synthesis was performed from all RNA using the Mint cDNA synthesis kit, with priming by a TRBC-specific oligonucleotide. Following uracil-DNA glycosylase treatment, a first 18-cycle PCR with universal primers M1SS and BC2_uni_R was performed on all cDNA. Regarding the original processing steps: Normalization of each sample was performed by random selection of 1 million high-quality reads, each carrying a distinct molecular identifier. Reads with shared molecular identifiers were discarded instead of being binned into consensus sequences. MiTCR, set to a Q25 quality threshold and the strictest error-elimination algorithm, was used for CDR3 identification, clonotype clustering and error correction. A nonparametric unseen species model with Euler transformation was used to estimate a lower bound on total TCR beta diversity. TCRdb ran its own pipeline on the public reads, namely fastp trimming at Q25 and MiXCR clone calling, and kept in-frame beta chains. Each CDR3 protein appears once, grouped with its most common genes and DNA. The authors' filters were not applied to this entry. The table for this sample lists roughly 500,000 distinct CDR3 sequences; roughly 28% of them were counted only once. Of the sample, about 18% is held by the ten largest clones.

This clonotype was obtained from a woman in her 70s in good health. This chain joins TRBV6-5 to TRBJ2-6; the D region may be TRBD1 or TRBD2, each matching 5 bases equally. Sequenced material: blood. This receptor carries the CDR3 CASSYGTGQAGANVLTF. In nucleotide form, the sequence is TGTGCCAGCAGTTACGGGACCGGACAAGCTGGGGCCAACGTCCTGACTTTC.